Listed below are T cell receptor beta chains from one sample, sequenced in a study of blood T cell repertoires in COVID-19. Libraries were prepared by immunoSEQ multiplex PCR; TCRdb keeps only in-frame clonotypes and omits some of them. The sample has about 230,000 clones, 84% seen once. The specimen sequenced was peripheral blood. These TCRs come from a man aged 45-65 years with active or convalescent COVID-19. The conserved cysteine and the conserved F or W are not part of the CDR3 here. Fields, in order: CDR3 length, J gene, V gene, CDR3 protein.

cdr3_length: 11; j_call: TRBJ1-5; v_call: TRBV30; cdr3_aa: AWNPDSNQPQH
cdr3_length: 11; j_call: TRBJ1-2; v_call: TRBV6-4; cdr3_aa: ASRLDRGAGYT
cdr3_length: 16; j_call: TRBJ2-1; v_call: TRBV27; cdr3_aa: ASSLRFRTSGDYNEQF
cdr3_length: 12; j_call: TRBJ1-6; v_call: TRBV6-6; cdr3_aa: ASRQGAFNSPLH
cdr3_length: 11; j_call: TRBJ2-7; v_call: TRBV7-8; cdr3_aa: ASSSLGTGEQY
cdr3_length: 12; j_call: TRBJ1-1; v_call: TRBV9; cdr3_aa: ASSGAPANSEAF
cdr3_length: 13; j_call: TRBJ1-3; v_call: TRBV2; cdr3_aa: ASRINRDKGNTIY
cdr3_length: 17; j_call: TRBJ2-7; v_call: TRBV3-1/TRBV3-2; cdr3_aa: ASSQEGGLAGGMRDEQY
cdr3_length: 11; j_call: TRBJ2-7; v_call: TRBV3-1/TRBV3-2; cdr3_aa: ASSRSPVGEQY
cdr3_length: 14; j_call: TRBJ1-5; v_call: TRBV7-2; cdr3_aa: ASSLGQKHSNQPQH
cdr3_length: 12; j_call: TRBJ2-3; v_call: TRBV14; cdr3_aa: ASSRDRASDTQY